This entry features one T cell receptor (beta chain) sequence. What it binds is not known. TCRdb re-called the 5' RACE reads, yielding one record per CDR3 amino acid sequence without DNA. The sample's table shows just over 300,000 distinct CDR3 sequences. This sample was included in a study of monozygotic twins with inflammatory bowel disease. The study's findings and limits: For IBD patients, clonotypes shared with others were fewer than for healthy twins, especially with disease activity.

CDR1 and CDR2 (germline): SGHAT, FQNNGV. The length of the CDR3 is 14 residues. The sequenced sample consisted of blood. The chain uses TRBV11-2 and TRBJ2-7; with no DNA, the TCRdb D assignment of TRBD1 cannot be verified. The receptor was derived from a human donor with ulcerative colitis or Crohn's disease, or a healthy co-twin of an affected twin (not recorded which). The CDR3 loop is CASSLGGITYEQYF.